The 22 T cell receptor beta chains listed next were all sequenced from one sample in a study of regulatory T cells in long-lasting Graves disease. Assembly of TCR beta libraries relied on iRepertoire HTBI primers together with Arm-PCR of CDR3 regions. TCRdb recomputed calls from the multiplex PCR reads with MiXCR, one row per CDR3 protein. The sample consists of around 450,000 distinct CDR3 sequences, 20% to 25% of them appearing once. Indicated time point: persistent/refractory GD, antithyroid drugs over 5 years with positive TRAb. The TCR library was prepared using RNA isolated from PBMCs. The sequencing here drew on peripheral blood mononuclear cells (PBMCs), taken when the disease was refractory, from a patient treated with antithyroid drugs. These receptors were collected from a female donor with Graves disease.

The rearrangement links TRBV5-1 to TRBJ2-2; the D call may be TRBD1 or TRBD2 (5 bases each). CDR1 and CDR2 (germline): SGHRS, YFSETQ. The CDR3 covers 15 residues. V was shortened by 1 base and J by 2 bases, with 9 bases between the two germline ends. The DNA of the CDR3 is TGCGCCAGCAGCTTGAATGGGGGAAACACCGGGGAGCTGTTTTTT. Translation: CASSLNGGNTGELFF.

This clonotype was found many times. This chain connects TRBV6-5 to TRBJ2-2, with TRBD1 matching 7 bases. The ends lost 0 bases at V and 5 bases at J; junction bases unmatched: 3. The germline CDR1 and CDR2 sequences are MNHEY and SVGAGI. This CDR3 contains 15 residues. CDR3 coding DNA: TGTGCCAGCAGTTACTCGACAGGGAGAACCGGGGAGCTGTTTTTT. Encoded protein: CASSYSTGRTGELFF.

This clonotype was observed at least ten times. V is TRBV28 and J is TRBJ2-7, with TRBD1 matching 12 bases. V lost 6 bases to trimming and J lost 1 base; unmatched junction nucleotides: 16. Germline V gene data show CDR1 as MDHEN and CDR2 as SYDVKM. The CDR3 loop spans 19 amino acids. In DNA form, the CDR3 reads TGTGCCAGCAGCCTTCCGGGACAGGGGGCTTGGAGAGGATCCTACGAGCAGTACTTC. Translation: CASSLPGQGAWRGSYEQYF.

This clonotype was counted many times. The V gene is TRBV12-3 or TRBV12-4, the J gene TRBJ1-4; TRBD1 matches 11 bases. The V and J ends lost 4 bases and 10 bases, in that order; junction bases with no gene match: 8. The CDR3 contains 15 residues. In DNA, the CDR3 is TGTGCCAGCAGTTCAAGGACAGGGGGCGCCGGAAAACTGTTTTTT. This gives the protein CASSSRTGGAGKLFF.

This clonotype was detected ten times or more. CDR3 sequence: CASSPRTGAGEQYF. As DNA, the CDR3 is TGTGCCAGCAGTCCTCGGACAGGAGCGGGCGAGCAGTACTTC. This sequence joins TRBV28 and TRBJ2-7; weak D call: TRBD1 (7 bases). CDR1 MDHEN and CDR2 SYDVKM come from the germline V gene. Trimming pared 5 bases from V and 6 bases from J, leaving 17 bases between. The CDR3 is 14 amino acids. The whole variable domain, filled in from reference TRBV28 and TRBJ2-7, reads DVKVTQSSRYLVKRTGEKVFLECVQDMDHENMFWYRQDPGLGLRLIYFSYDVKMKEKGDIPEGYSVSREKKERFSLILESASTNQTSMYLCASSPRTGAGEQYFGPGTRLTVT.

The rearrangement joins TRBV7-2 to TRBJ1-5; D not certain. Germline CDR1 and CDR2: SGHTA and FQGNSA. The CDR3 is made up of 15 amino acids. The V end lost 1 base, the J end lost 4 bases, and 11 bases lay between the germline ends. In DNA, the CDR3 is TGTGCCAGCAGCTTAGTGGGCGGGAATAATCAGCCCCAGCATTTT. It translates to CASSLVGGNNQPQHF.

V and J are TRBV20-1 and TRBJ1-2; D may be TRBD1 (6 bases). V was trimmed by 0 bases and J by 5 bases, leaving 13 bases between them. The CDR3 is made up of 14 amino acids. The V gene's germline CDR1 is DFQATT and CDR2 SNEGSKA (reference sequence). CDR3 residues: CSARDVGQPYGYTF. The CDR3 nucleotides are TGCAGTGCTAGAGACGTAGGACAGCCTTATGGCTACACCTTC.

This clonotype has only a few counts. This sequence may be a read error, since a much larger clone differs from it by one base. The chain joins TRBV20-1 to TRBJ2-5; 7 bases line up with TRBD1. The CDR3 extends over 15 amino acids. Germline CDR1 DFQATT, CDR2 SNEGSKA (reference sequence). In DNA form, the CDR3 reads TGCAGTGCTAGGGGGGACAGTCTCCTCGAAGAGACCCAGCACTTC. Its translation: CSARGDSLLEETQHF.

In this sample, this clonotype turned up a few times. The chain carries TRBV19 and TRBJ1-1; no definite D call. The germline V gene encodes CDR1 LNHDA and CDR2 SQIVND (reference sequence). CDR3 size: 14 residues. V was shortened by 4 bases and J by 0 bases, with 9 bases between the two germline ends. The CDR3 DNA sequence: TGTGCCAGTAGTAGCGACCCCATGAACACTGAAGCTTTCTTT. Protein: CASSSDPMNTEAFF.

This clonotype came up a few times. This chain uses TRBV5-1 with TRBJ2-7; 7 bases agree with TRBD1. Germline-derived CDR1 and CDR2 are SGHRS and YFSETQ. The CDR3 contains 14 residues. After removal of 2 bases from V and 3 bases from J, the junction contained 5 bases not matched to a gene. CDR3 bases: TGCGCCAGCAGCTTCGACAGGGAAGTCTACGAGCAGTACTTC. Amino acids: CASSFDREVYEQYF.

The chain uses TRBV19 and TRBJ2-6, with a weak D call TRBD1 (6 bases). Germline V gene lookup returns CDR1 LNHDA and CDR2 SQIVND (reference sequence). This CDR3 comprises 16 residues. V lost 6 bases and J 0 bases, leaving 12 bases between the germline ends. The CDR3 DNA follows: TGTGCCAGTAGAGGACAGCTCAACTCTGGGGCCAACGTCCTGACTTTC. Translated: CASRGQLNSGANVLTF.

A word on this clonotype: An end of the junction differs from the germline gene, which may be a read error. DNA of the CDR3: TGCGCCAGCAGCTTGGAGGTCCTTGCAGCTCTCTTT. Translated: CASSLEVLAALF. J is TRBJ1-1 and V is TRBV5-1; D gene unclear. The CDR3 covers 12 residues. The germline V gene encodes CDR1 SGHRS and CDR2 YFSETQ.

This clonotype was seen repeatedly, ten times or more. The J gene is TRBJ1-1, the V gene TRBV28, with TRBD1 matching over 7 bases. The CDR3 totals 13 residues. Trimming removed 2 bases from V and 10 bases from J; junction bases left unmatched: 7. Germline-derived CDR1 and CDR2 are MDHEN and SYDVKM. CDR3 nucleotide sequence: TGTGCCAGCAGTTTAATGCAGGGGGTCCGAGCTTTCTTT. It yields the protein CASSLMQGVRAFF.

As DNA, the CDR3 is TGTGCCAGCAGCTTAGGGGGTGGCTATAGCAATCAGCCCCAGCATTTT. Its protein is CASSLGGGYSNQPQHF. The V call is TRBV7-8, the J call TRBJ1-5; no definite D call. V was pared by 1 base and J by 0 bases, with 10 bases between. Germline V lookup: CDR1 SGHVS, CDR2 FQNEAQ. The CDR3 is made up of 16 amino acids.

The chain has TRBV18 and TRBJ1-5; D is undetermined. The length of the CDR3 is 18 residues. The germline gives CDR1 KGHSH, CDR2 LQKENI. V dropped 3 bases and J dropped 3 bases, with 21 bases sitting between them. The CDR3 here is CASSPNAPTVSFNQPQHF. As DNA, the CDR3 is TGTGCCAGCTCACCGAACGCACCCACTGTTAGCTTCAATCAGCCCCAGCATTTT.

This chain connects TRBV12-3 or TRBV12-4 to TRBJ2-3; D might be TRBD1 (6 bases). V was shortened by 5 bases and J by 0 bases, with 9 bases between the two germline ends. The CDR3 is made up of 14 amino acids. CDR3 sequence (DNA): TGTGCCAGCAGTGGGGACAAGAGCACAGATACGCAGTATTTT. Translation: CASSGDKSTDTQYF.

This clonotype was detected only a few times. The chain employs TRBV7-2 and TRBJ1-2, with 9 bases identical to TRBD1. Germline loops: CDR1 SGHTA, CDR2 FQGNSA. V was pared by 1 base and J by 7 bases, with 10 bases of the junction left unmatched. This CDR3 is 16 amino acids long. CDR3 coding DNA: TGTGCCAGCAGCTTAGTTCTGGGGGACAGGGCGGCTGGCTACACCTTC. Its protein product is CASSLVLGDRAAGYTF.

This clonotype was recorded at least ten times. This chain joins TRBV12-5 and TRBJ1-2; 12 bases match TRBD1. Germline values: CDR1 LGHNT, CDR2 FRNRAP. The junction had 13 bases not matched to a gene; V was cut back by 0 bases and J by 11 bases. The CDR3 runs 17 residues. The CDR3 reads CASGLVLLTRDRGPYTF. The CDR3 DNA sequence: TGTGCTAGTGGTTTGGTACTTTTGACTCGGGACAGGGGGCCATACACCTTC.

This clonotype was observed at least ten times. CDR3 nucleotides: TGTGCCAGCAGCTTAAGAGGGAACACTGAAGCTTTCTTT. This codes for CASSLRGNTEAFF. The rearrangement links TRBV12-3 or TRBV12-4 to TRBJ1-1; no clear D gene. V shed 6 bases and J shed 1 base, with 9 bases lying between them. This CDR3 region has 13 residues.

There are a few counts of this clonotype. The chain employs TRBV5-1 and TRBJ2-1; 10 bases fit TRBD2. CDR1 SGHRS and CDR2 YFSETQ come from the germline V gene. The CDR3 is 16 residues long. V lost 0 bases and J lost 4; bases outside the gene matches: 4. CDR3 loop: CASSLASGGAYNEQFF. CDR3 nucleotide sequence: TGCGCCAGCAGCTTGGCCAGCGGGGGGGCGTACAATGAGCAGTTCTTC.

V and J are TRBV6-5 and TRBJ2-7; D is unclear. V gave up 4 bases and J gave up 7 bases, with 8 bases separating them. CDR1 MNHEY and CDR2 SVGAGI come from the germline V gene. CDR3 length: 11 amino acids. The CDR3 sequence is CASSFKWEQYF. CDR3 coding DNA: TGTGCCAGCAGTTTTAAGTGGGAGCAGTACTTC.

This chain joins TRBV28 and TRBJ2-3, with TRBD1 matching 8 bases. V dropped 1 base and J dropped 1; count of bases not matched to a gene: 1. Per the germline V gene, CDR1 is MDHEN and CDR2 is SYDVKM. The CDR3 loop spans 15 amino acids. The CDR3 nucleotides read TGTGCCAGCAGTTTATCGGACAGGGGCACAGATACGCAGTATTTT. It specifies CASSLSDRGTDTQYF.